Listed here are 19 T cell receptor beta chains from one sample, sequenced in a study of T cell repertoires in cytomegalovirus infection. These receptors' targets are unknown. One entry per CDR3 protein results from TCRdb running MiXCR on the reads. This repertoire shows some 940,000 distinct CDR3 sequences, approximately 31% found once; its top ten account for about an eighth. The sample consisted of cultured CD8+ T cells from PBMCs, taken from culture after CMV antigen stimulation. The receptors derive from a human donor in good health (CMV status not recorded). Some clones in this sample may be carry-over from other donors' samples.

The chain joins TRBV7-6 to TRBJ2-1; TRBD2 aligns across 10 bases. Trimming cost V 4 bases and J 10 bases; bases outside gene matches: 13. The CDR3 runs to 16 residues. The germline CDR1 and CDR2 sequences are SGHVS and FNYEAQ. The CDR3 region has the DNA TGTGCCAGCAGCTATCCACTAGAGCGGGGGGGGCAAGAGCAGTTCTTC. Its translation is CASSYPLERGGQEQFF.

CDR3: CASSGTGNGDNSPLHF. In nucleotides, the CDR3 is TGTGCCAGCAGCGGAACAGGGAACGGAGATAATTCACCCCTCCACTTT. The V and J genes are TRBV7-8 and TRBJ1-6, with D tentatively TRBD1 (6 bases). The CDR3 is made up of 16 amino acids. Germline CDR1 and CDR2: SGHVS and FQNEAQ. V was trimmed by 5 bases and J by 5 bases, leaving 16 bases between them. The whole variable domain, filled in from reference TRBV7-8 and TRBJ1-6, reads GAGVSQSPRYKVAKRGQDVALRCDPISGHVSLFWYQQALGQGPEFLTYFQNEAQLDKSGLPSDRFFAERPEGSVSTLKIQRTQQEDSAVYLCASSGTGNGDNSPLHFGNGTRLTVT.

V usage is TRBV5-4 and J usage is TRBJ2-7; TRBD1 aligns across 9 bases. V lost 4 bases and J lost 6; bases outside the gene matches: 5. From germline, CDR1 is SGHNT and CDR2 YYREEE (reference sequence). CDR3 length: 13 residues. For the CDR3, the DNA is TGTGCCAGCAGCGCCGGGACAGGGATCGAGCAGTACTTC. Residues: CASSAGTGIEQYF.

The CDR3 spells CASSARSGTGTGELFF. The CDR3 DNA is TGCGCCAGCAGCGCAAGGTCCGGGACAGGGACCGGGGAGCTGTTTTTT. The J gene is TRBJ2-2, the V gene TRBV5-1; TRBD1 aligns across 9 bases. The CDR3 totals 16 residues. In germline, CDR1 is SGHRS, CDR2 YFSETQ. The ends lost 4 bases at V and 5 bases at J; junction bases unmatched: 9.

This clonotype has only a few counts. This chain links TRBV19 with TRBJ1-4; D is possibly TRBD1 (6 bases). The ends were cut back, 5 bases at V and 8 bases at J, with 21 bases in the middle. Per germline, CDR1 LNHDA and CDR2 SQIVND (reference sequence). This CDR3 contains 16 residues. The CDR3 spells CASSSRPDRGEEKLFF. CDR3 in DNA: TGTGCCAGTAGTTCGCGCCCGGACAGAGGTGAAGAAAAACTGTTTTTT.

The J gene is TRBJ2-5, the V gene TRBV11-1, with D possibly being TRBD1 (5 bases). The CDR3 length is 15 residues. Germline V gene sequence: CDR1 SGHAT, CDR2 FQDESV (reference sequence). The V and J ends lost 5 bases and 5 bases respectively, with 18 bases between them. CDR3 loop: CASSKETVIWETQYF. The CDR3 region has the DNA TGTGCCAGCAGCAAGGAGACAGTTATCTGGGAGACCCAGTACTTC.

In its sample, this clonotype was seen a few times. The chain employs TRBV5-1 and TRBJ2-7; 12 nucleotides match TRBD2. The germline CDR1 and CDR2 sequences are SGHRS and YFSETQ. Unmatched junction bases numbered 19, after V lost 8 bases and J lost 7 bases. The CDR3 sequence is 17 residues long. CDR3 sequence reads: CASRAKGLAGGLREQYV. In DNA, the CDR3 is TGCGCCAGTCGAGCCAAGGGGCTAGCGGGGGGGCTTCGGGAGCAGTACGTC.

This clonotype was counted between two and nine times. For the CDR3, the DNA is TGTGCCAGCAGCGAGGGGGGGGCACGGGTCGATACGCAGTATTTT. Protein product: CASSEGGARVDTQYF. The chain couples TRBV9 to TRBJ2-3; D might be TRBD2 (7 bases). The germline V and J ends were trimmed by 3 bases and 6 bases, with 17 bases remaining between them. This CDR3 has 15 residues. Germline assignment: CDR1 SGDLS and CDR2 YYNGEE.

The table lists this clonotype with many counts. The chain recombines TRBV7-6 with TRBJ2-2; TRBD1 is a possible D gene (5 bases). Germline CDR1 SGHVS, CDR2 FNYEAQ. The ends were cut back, 5 bases at V and 1 base at J, with 8 bases in the middle. The CDR3 is 14 residues long. CDR3 nucleotide sequence: TGTGCCAGCAGCCAGCAGGGGAACACCGGGGAGCTGTTTTTT. It encodes CASSQQGNTGELFF.

The chain is built from TRBV7-9 and TRBJ2-6, with TRBD1 matching over 7 bases. The ends lost 4 bases at V and 5 bases at J; junction bases unmatched: 8. This CDR3 region has 16 residues. Germline V gene data show CDR1 as SEHNR and CDR2 as FQNEAQ (reference sequence). The CDR3 nucleotides are TGTGCCAGCAGCTCGACAGGGTCTCTGTGGGCCAACGTCCTGACTTTC. The encoded protein is CASSSTGSLWANVLTF.

The rearrangement joins TRBV7-9 to TRBJ1-4; a weak D match, TRBD1 (5 bases). Germline assignment: CDR1 SEHNR and CDR2 FQNEAQ (reference sequence). The V end was cut by 5 bases, the J end by 9 bases, with 16 bases between. The CDR3 length is 14 residues. CDR3 loop: CASSLRDLGKKLFF. The CDR3 DNA reads TGTGCCAGCAGCCTACGGGACCTGGGGAAAAAACTGTTTTTT.

The chain has TRBV25-1 and TRBJ1-5; unclear D gene. Germline loops: CDR1 MGHDK, CDR2 SYGVNS. Trimming pared 3 bases from V and 3 bases from J, leaving 9 bases between. This CDR3 comprises 14 residues. The CDR3 nucleotides are TGTGCCAGCAGTGACTGGGCTGACAATCAGCCCCAGCATTTT. This translates into CASSDWADNQPQHF.

V is TRBV20-1 and J is TRBJ2-1, with D perhaps assigned TRBD1 or TRBD2 (5 bases each). CDR3 size: 18 residues. V lost 6 bases to trimming and J lost 8 bases, with 32 bases between them. CDR1 is DFQATT, CDR2 SNEGSKA, per germline (reference sequence). CDR3 in DNA: TGCAGTGCGAAGATCGGGGACCTGATGAGTTACAACGGGCATGAGCAGTTCTTC. Its protein is CSAKIGDLMSYNGHEQFF.

V and J are TRBV7-6 and TRBJ2-2; the D is unclear. The V end lost 1 base, the J end lost 4 bases, and 13 bases lay between the germline ends. The CDR3 sequence is 16 residues long. The germline gives CDR1 SGHVS, CDR2 FNYEAQ. CDR3 nucleotides: TGTGCCAGCAGCTTAGTCCTGAGTTGGTCCACCGGGGAGCTGTTTTTT. This codes for CASSLVLSWSTGELFF.

CDR3 protein: CASSSVKPNEKLFF. The CDR3 DNA follows: TGTGCCAGCAGCTCTGTGAAACCTAATGAAAAACTGTTTTTT. V usage is TRBV7-9 and J usage is TRBJ1-4; D is uncertain. The germline V gene encodes CDR1 SEHNR and CDR2 FQNEAQ (reference sequence). This CDR3 spans 14 amino acids. V gave up 4 bases and J gave up 3 bases, with 9 bases separating them.

The CDR3 region is CASSPSWAGEAFF. In DNA, the CDR3 is TGTGCCAGCAGTCCCTCGTGGGCTGGTGAAGCTTTCTTT. V is TRBV27 and J is TRBJ1-1; no clear D gene. Germline V CDR1 and CDR2: MNHEY, SMNVEV (reference sequence). The V end lost 5 bases, the J end lost 7 bases, and 14 bases lay between the germline ends. This CDR3 region has 13 residues.

This clonotype turned up a few times. CDR3 coding DNA: TGTGCCAGCCCAGACGGGATTGGTGAGCAGTTCTTC. Translated: CASPDGIGEQFF. This chain connects TRBV7-9 to TRBJ2-1; tentatively, D is TRBD2 (5 bases). Germline CDR1 SEHNR, CDR2 FQNEAQ (reference sequence). Deletions cut 8 bases from V and 9 bases from J, with 14 bases between. The CDR3 contains 12 residues.

This clonotype was detected a few times. The chain recombines TRBV4-1 with TRBJ1-1; D remains unclear. Germline V gene sequence: CDR1 MGHRA, CDR2 YSYEKL. There are 15 residues in the CDR3. The germline V and J ends were trimmed by 4 bases and 1 base, with 13 bases remaining between them. The CDR3: CASSPEEEANTEAFF. CDR3 bases: TGCGCCAGCAGCCCGGAGGAAGAGGCGAACACTGAAGCTTTCTTT.

This clonotype was recorded once. The junction and the germline gene differ at one end; a read error may be behind it. The genes are TRBV28 and TRBJ2-5, with D maybe TRBD1 (6 bases). The CDR3 runs 15 residues. Germline V CDR1 and CDR2: MDHEN, SYDVKM. CDR3 coding DNA: TGTGCCAACAGTTTGATCGATAGGGGGAAGGAGACCCAGTACTTC. It translates to CANSLIDRGKETQYF.